Presented here are 5 T cell receptor beta chains from one specimen sequenced in a study of beta chain features in type 1 diabetes. Study observations and caveats: The study found moderately but significantly shorter TCRB CDR3s in all four CD4+ subsets of Type 1 diabetes patients.

Expressed TCRB transcripts got sequenced, as all isolated RNA was reverse transcribed. Sequencing used immunoSEQ multiplex PCR; TCRdb keeps in-frame clones, though not all of them. The sample has nearly 700,000 clones; under 15% are singletons. Antigen specificity for these receptors is unknown. Sequenced input: naive CD4+ T cells from blood. These receptors originate from a man between 18 and 35 years old with type 1 diabetes.

In this sample, this clone turned up a few times. The chain links TRBV11-1 to TRBJ2-1; 11 bases align to TRBD1. The CDR3 sequence is 16 residues long. The V gene's germline CDR1 is SGHAT and CDR2 FQDESV (reference sequence). Losses at the gene ends were 5 bases for V and 3 bases for J; bases not matched to a gene: 6. This chain's CDR3 is CASSPPGTGGYNEQFF. CDR3 nucleotide sequence: TGTGCCAGCAGCCCTCCCGGGACAGGGGGCTACAATGAGCAGTTCTTC.

This clone was detected a few times. This rearrangement joins TRBV20-1 to TRBJ2-2; D call uncertain. Germline lookup yields CDR1 DFQATT and CDR2 SNEGSKA (reference sequence). V was clipped by 0 bases and J by 6 bases, with 2 bases between them. This CDR3 has 11 amino acids. This chain's CDR3 is CSARESGELFF. Here the CDR3 DNA reads TGCAGTGCTAGAGAATCCGGGGAGCTGTTTTTT.

This chain links TRBV5-6 with TRBJ1-4; D ambiguous. V lost 4 bases and J 0 bases, leaving 13 bases between the germline ends. The CDR3 sequence is 16 residues long. The germline gives CDR1 SGHDT, CDR2 YYEEEE. The CDR3 reads CASSPRGLATNEKLFF. For the CDR3, the DNA is TGTGCCAGCAGCCCTCGAGGCCTGGCAACTAATGAAAAACTGTTTTTT.

This clone occurred a few times. The chain combines TRBV5-6 with TRBJ2-1; 7 bases match TRBD1. The CDR3 is made up of 15 amino acids. The V segment lost 3 bases and the J segment 8 bases; nucleotides outside the gene matches: 11. Germline CDR1 reads SGHDT; CDR2 reads YYEEEE. The CDR3 here is CASSSVWTGIYEQFF. As DNA, the CDR3 is TGTGCCAGCAGCTCCGTATGGACAGGAATCTATGAGCAGTTCTTC. The full variable domain, in which reference TRBV5-6 and TRBJ2-1 provide the parts outside the CDR3, is DAGVTQSPTHLIKTRGQQVTLRCSPKSGHDTVSWYQQALGQGPQFIFQYYEEEERQRGNFPDRFSGHQFPNYSSELNVNALLLGDSALYLCASSSVWTGIYEQFFGPGTRLTVL.

The chain links TRBV6-5 to TRBJ1-1, with D perhaps TRBD1 (6 bases). Germline V gene sequence: CDR1 MNHEY, CDR2 SVGAGI. V lost 2 bases, J lost 5 bases, and 15 bases lay in between. The CDR3 loop spans 15 amino acids. CDR3 nucleotide sequence: TGTGCCAGCAGTTACGGTTACAGGGTTCTGACTGAAGCTTTCTTT. The encoded protein is CASSYGYRVLTEAFF.